One sample yielded the 20 T cell receptor beta chains listed below, sequenced in a study of blood T cells in healthy people across ages. It was with a sample-barcoded 5' primer and a J-beta primer mix that a second PCR of about 6 to 12 cycles was run. TCRdb independently ran MiXCR on the 5' RACE reads; one entry per CDR3 protein. This sample has hundreds of thousands of distinct CDR3 sequences, with about 62% found just once. Sequencing used blood. These receptors were obtained from a man aged 25 to 40 in good health.

V gene TRBV18 combines with J gene TRBJ1-1, with D unclear. Germline values: CDR1 KGHSH, CDR2 LQKENI. The CDR3 contains 13 residues. V lost 6 bases, J lost 3 bases, and 11 bases lay in between. The CDR3 spells CASSWEKYTEAFF. The CDR3 region has the DNA TGTGCCAGCTCCTGGGAGAAATACACTGAAGCTTTCTTT.

The chain uses TRBV28 and TRBJ2-5; TRBD2 agrees at 13 bases. The V gene end was trimmed by 7 bases and the J gene end by 5 bases; junction bases not matched to a gene: 10. The CDR3 consists of 16 residues. The V gene's germline CDR1 is MDHEN and CDR2 SYDVKM. The chain's CDR3 is CASMPRLAGGGETQYF. As DNA, the CDR3 is TGTGCCAGCATGCCTAGACTAGCGGGAGGTGGCGAGACCCAGTACTTC.

The genes are TRBV27 and TRBJ2-5, with D tentatively TRBD1 (6 bases). The DNA end favors TRBJ2-7, so the J call may be wrong. Germline CDR1 MNHEY, CDR2 SMNVEV (reference sequence). This CDR3 region has 17 residues. The CDR3 is CASSLGAPVDSGYEQYF. DNA for the CDR3: TGTGCCAGCAGTCTGGGGGCGCCAGTGGATAGTGGTTACGAGCAGTACTTC.

This chain connects TRBV12-3 or TRBV12-4 to TRBJ1-6; TRBD1 aligns across 10 bases. The trim removed 6 bases at V and 9 bases at J, leaving 2 bases unmatched. CDR3 size: 13 residues. The CDR3 reads CASRGTGVSPLHF. The CDR3 DNA follows: TGTGCCAGCAGGGGGACAGGGGTTTCACCCCTCCACTTT.

Only a few counts were recorded for this clonotype. The DNA for the CDR3 is TGTGCCAGCAGTTACTCCGACTACCAGCCCCAGCATTTT. Protein: CASSYSDYQPQHF. This sequence joins TRBV6-6 and TRBJ1-5, with D unresolved. CDR3 length equals 13 residues. Germline CDR1 MNHNY, CDR2 SVGAGI (reference sequence). V was trimmed by 0 bases and J by 7 bases, leaving 7 bases between them.

The gene calls are TRBV6-2 or TRBV6-3 and TRBJ2-7; D tentatively reads TRBD1 or TRBD2 (5 bases each). The CDR3 totals 15 residues. Trimming cost V 5 bases and J 0 bases, with 14 bases left between them. The germline V gene encodes CDR1 MNHEY and CDR2 SVGEGT. The CDR3 DNA reads as TGTGCCAGCAGTAACCGGGACCCCGGCTCCTACGAGCAGTACTTC. Amino acids: CASSNRDPGSYEQYF.

The sample holds a few counts of this clonotype. V and J are TRBV29-1 and TRBJ2-1, with 7 bases that match TRBD2. Unmatched junction bases numbered 3, after V lost 4 bases and J lost 0 bases. The CDR3 extends over 14 amino acids. CDR1 and CDR2 from the germline V gene are SQVTM and ANQGSEA. The CDR3 DNA reads TGCAGCGTTGGGCGGGAGAGCTCCTACAATGAGCAGTTCTTC. This gives the protein CSVGRESSYNEQFF.

V gene TRBV4-2 combines with J gene TRBJ1-1; perhaps TRBD1 as D (5 bases). Between the trimmed V and J ends, which lost 1 base and 1 base, there was a span of 10 bases. The germline V gene has CDR1 LGHNA and CDR2 YNFKEQ. The CDR3 runs 15 residues. In DNA form, the CDR3 reads TGTGCCAGCAGCCAAGCTAGGACACAGAACACTGAAGCTTTCTTT. Translated: CASSQARTQNTEAFF.

The chain couples TRBV7-2 to TRBJ2-4, with 9 bases identical to TRBD2. Gene TRBJ2-5 matches the end of the DNA better, so the J call may be wrong. CDR1 SGHTA and CDR2 FQGNSA come from the germline V gene. This CDR3 spans 15 amino acids. In nucleotides, the CDR3 is TGTGCCAGCAGCCCCATAGCGGGAGTTAAAGAGACCCAGTACTTC. It yields the protein CASSPIAGVKETQYF.

The chain employs TRBV12-3 or TRBV12-4 and TRBJ2-3; TRBD1 agrees at 9 bases. After removal of 2 bases from V and 4 bases from J, the junction contained 4 bases not matched to a gene. CDR3 size: 15 residues. Here the CDR3 DNA reads TGTGCCAGCAGTTTATCCACAGGGGGCGCAGATACGCAGTATTTT. Translated, it gives CASSLSTGGADTQYF.

This chain connects TRBV6-2 or TRBV6-3 to TRBJ1-2, with unresolved D. The CDR3 covers 12 residues. The ends were cut back, 8 bases at V and 4 bases at J, with 11 bases in the middle. Germline assignment: CDR1 MNHEY and CDR2 SVGEGT. The CDR3 sequence: CASGDRGYGYTF. As DNA, the CDR3 is TGTGCCAGCGGAGACCGGGGCTATGGCTACACCTTC.

Only a few counts were recorded for this clonotype. This chain joins TRBV6-5 and TRBJ1-2; perhaps TRBD1 as D (5 bases). The germline gives CDR1 MNHEY, CDR2 SVGAGI. CDR3 length equals 13 residues. V shed 2 bases and J shed 9 bases, with 13 bases lying between them. The CDR3 here is CASSYNHADSYTF. In nucleotides, the CDR3 is TGTGCCAGCAGTTACAACCACGCGGACAGCTACACCTTC.

This clonotype has more than one count but fewer than ten. The rearrangement links TRBV15 to TRBJ2-4; 11 nucleotides align to TRBD2. The germline V gene has CDR1 LNHNV and CDR2 YYDKDF (reference sequence). J lost 0 bases, V lost 3 bases, and 4 bases had no gene match. CDR3 length equals 17 residues. The CDR3 spells CATSSGLAGVAKNIQYF. The CDR3 bases are TGTGCCACCAGCAGCGGACTAGCGGGTGTAGCCAAAAACATTCAGTACTTC.

The chain links TRBV29-1 to TRBJ1-1; no definite D call. The CDR3 is 15 amino acids. Germline CDR1 and CDR2: SQVTM and ANQGSEA. The V end was cut by 0 bases, the J end by 2 bases, with 13 bases between. In DNA form, the CDR3 reads TGCAGCGTTGAAGATGGTATGACTGCCAACACTGAAGCTTTCTTT. The encoded protein is CSVEDGMTANTEAFF.

This clonotype turned up a few times. The chain carries TRBV20-1 and TRBJ2-1; TRBD2 aligns across 12 bases. The V and J ends lost 0 bases and 9 bases, in that order; junction bases with no gene match: 9. Per the germline V gene, CDR1 is DFQATT and CDR2 is SNEGSKA (reference sequence). The CDR3 runs 16 residues. CDR3 amino acids: CSARDRRTSGNIEQFF. CDR3 bases: TGCAGTGCTAGAGATCGGAGGACTAGCGGGAATATTGAGCAGTTCTTC.

V gene TRBV5-1 combines with J gene TRBJ2-3; D gene uncertain. This CDR3 has 12 residues. In germline, CDR1 is SGHRS, CDR2 YFSETQ. Trimming left V 4 bases short and J 3 bases short, with 6 bases between. The CDR3 region is CASSPETDTQYF. In DNA, the CDR3 is TGCGCCAGCAGCCCCGAAACAGATACGCAGTATTTT.

The chain recombines TRBV20-1 with TRBJ2-5; 8 positions agree with TRBD2. The CDR3 has 15 residues. Germline CDR1 and CDR2: DFQATT and SNEGSKA (reference sequence). The V and J ends lost 2 bases and 2 bases, in that order; junction bases with no gene match: 7. The CDR3 loop reads CSARKLAEKQETQYF. CDR3 nucleotide sequence: TGCAGTGCTAGAAAACTAGCGGAGAAACAAGAGACCCAGTACTTC.

The table lists this clonotype with a count of one. The rearrangement uses TRBV6-6 and TRBJ2-3; D perhaps matches TRBD1 (6 bases). The CDR3 contains 17 residues. The ends were cut back, 0 bases at V and 0 bases at J, with 13 bases in the middle. CDR1 and CDR2 from the germline V gene are MNHNY and SVGAGI (reference sequence). In nucleotides, the CDR3 is TGTGCCAGCAGTTACTCGAGGACAGCGATCAGCACAGATACGCAGTATTTT. It codes for CASSYSRTAISTDTQYF.

This clonotype was detected a few times. Just one base apart from a much larger clone, this may be a read error. This sequence joins TRBV4-2 and TRBJ1-1; tentative D call: TRBD1 (6 bases). CDR1 and CDR2 (germline): LGHNA, YNFKEQ. The CDR3 covers 17 residues. Trimming pared 0 bases from V and 0 bases from J, leaving 14 bases between. DNA for the CDR3: TGTGCCAGCAGCCAAGAAGAGGGGGGTCCCATGAACACTGAAGCTTTCTTT. Its translation is CASSQEEGGPMNTEAFF.

This chain connects TRBV6-6 to TRBJ2-1, with D possibly being TRBD1 (6 bases). The germline V and J ends were trimmed by 7 bases and 10 bases, with 11 bases remaining between them. Germline CDR1 is MNHNY and CDR2 is SVGAGI (reference sequence). This CDR3 has 11 amino acids. The CDR3 spells CASTYQGEQFF. For the CDR3, the DNA is TGTGCCAGCACCTACCAGGGGGAGCAGTTCTTC.